The source of this TCR beta chain is a study of PD-1 blockade in mismatch repair-deficient tumors. Clones were sequenced by immunoSEQ multiplex PCR, and TCRdb holds only the in-frame ones, with some missing. The table includes roughly 130,000 clones, around nine tenths detected once. Sample: peripheral blood, taken roughly 67 weeks after starting pembrolizumab. This receptor was obtained from an adult with mismatch repair-deficient cancer.

The CDR3 protein is CASSLWGLAGGPGELFF. The CDR3 nucleotides are TGTGCCAGCAGTTTATGGGGACTAGCGGGAGGCCCCGGGGAGCTGTTTTTT. This sequence joins TRBV28 and TRBJ2-2; 15 positions agree with TRBD2. V was pared by 0 bases and J by 6 bases, with 2 bases of the junction left unmatched. This CDR3 has 17 residues. In germline, CDR1 is MDHEN, CDR2 SYDVKM. Full variable domain (outside the CDR3, taken from reference TRBV28 and TRBJ2-2): DVKVTQSSRYLVKRTGEKVFLECVQDMDHENMFWYRQDPGLGLRLIYFSYDVKMKEKGDIPEGYSVSREKKERFSLILESASTNQTSMYLCASSLWGLAGGPGELFFGEGSRLTVL.